This T cell receptor beta chain was identified during a study of blood T cell repertoires in COVID-19. Patients of the Seattle cohort, enrolled during active infection, were followed longitudinally. Deletions cut 2 bases from V and 6 bases from J, with 8 bases between. The CDR3 has 13 amino acids. CDR1 and CDR2 (germline): MNHNS, SASEGT. Assay: immunoSEQ multiplex PCR; the TCRdb copy retains only in-frame clones and omits some. This sample yields 96,000 or so clones, of which about four fifths are seen a single time; 4% to 5.5% belongs to the top ten. This clone was detected only a few times. The specimen sequenced was peripheral blood. The genes are TRBV6-1 and TRBJ2-1; D is perhaps TRBD2 (5 bases). The sequence was obtained from an elderly man with COVID-19, enrolled during active disease. Here the CDR3 reads CASSETTINEQFF. DNA of the CDR3: TGTGCCAGCAGTGAAACGACTATCAATGAGCAGTTCTTC.